These T cell receptor beta chains were read from a single sample in a study of cytomegalovirus exposure and HLA in healthy donors. The repertoire was sequenced with immunoSEQ multiplex PCR; TCRdb's copy has only in-frame clones and lacks some. The repertoire consists of tens of thousands of clones, with over 60% occurring once and the leading ten covering roughly 3.7%. Material: PBMCs. The source of these receptors is a man aged 25 to 40 in good health and CMV-seronegative. Both conserved end residues are part of each CDR3. D genes are given only for firm matches. Only part of the rows carry a size: once, few, many, or a class if the clone is expanded.

D gene	clone size	V gene	J gene	CDR3 DNA	CDR3 protein
-	few	TRBV29-1	TRBJ1-1	TGCAGCGTTGACAGGTTGAACACTGAAGCTTTCTTT	CSVDRLNTEAFF
TRBD1	-	TRBV5-6	TRBJ2-7	TGTGCCAGCAGCATTGACAGGGGGGATGAGCAGTACTTC	CASSIDRGDEQYF
TRBD1	medium-sized	TRBV6-4	TRBJ2-3	TGTGCCAGCAGTGACTCGACAGGGGGCGCAGATACGCAGTATTTT	CASSDSTGGADTQYF
-	-	TRBV4-2	TRBJ1-1	TGTGCCAGCAGCCAAGGTGTAGGGGCGGAGGATAGGGGGGCTTTCTTT	CASSQGVGAEDRGAFF
-	few	TRBV30	TRBJ2-5	TGTGCCTGGAGTGTAGGCCAGGGCCAAGAGACCCAGTACTTC	CAWSVGQGQETQYF
-	-	TRBV28	TRBJ2-1	TGTGCCAGCATAGGGGAGGCCTCCTACAATGAGCAGTTCTTC	CASIGEASYNEQFF
-	-	TRBV6-5	TRBJ2-7	TGTGCCAGCAGTTACTCGAGTGGGAGACTACAGTACTTC	CASSYSSGRLQYF
TRBD2	few	TRBV11-2	TRBJ2-7	TGTGCCAGCAGCCCCATGGTCGGACTAGCGGATACATACGAGCAGTACTTC	CASSPMVGLADTYEQYF
-	few	TRBV5-5	TRBJ1-1	TGTGCCAGCAGCTTTGACACGAACACTGAAGCTTTCTTT	CASSFDTNTEAFF
TRBD1	few	TRBV7-9	TRBJ2-5	TGTGCCAGCAGCTTACCAGGGGGTGAGGAGACCCAGTACTTC	CASSLPGGEETQYF
TRBD1	-	TRBV28	TRBJ2-3	TGTGCCAGCAGTTCGGGACAGGGTGTAGATACGCAGTATTTT	CASSSGQGVDTQYF
-	few	TRBV7-2	TRBJ1-2	TGTGCCAGCAGCTTTCAGGGGTCCTATGGCTACACCTTC	CASSFQGSYGYTF
-	-	TRBV28	TRBJ1-1	TGTGCCACGTGCGGAGGGAAGACTGAAGCTTTCTTT	CATCGGKTEAFF
TRBD1	-	TRBV19	TRBJ1-2	TGTGCCAGTAGTATGGAACAGGGGGCGGACTACACCTTC	CASSMEQGADYTF
TRBD2	-	TRBV19	TRBJ2-1	TGTGCCAGCCAGGCAGAGGTGGGGTTAGCGGGGGGAACCGTAGATGAGCAGTTCTTC	CASQAEVGLAGGTVDEQFF
TRBD1	-	TRBV7-9	TRBJ2-7	TGTGCCAGCAGCTTTCGTCCCGGGACAGGGACCTACGAGCAGTACTTC	CASSFRPGTGTYEQYF
TRBD1	-	TRBV7-6	TRBJ2-7	TGTGCCAGCAGCCTAGGACAGGGTATTTACGAGCAGTACTTC	CASSLGQGIYEQYF
TRBD2	-	TRBV5-4	TRBJ2-7	TGTGCCAGCAGCTTGGAACGGGAGGTGGGCGAGCAGTACTTC	CASSLEREVGEQYF
-	-	TRBV4-1	TRBJ2-4	TGCGCCAGCAGCCAGCGGTTCCAAAAAGACATTCAGTACTTC	CASSQRFQKDIQYF
TRBD1	-	TRBV28	TRBJ1-1	TGTGCCAGCAGTTCACCGAACAGGGGGCGAGTTGAAGCTTTCTTT	CASSSPNRGRVEAFF
-	-	TRBV28	TRBJ2-1	TGTGCCAGCATGGGCACCGCCGCCTACAATGAGCAGTTCTTC	CASMGTAAYNEQFF
-	-	TRBV6-5	TRBJ1-1	TGTGCCAGCAGTTACTCGTCGGGATGGAACACTGAAGCTTTCTTT	CASSYSSGWNTEAFF
TRBD1	once	TRBV30	TRBJ1-1	TGTGCCTGGAACAGGGGAAACACTGAAGCTTTCTTT	CAWNRGNTEAFF
TRBD1	-	TRBV7-9	TRBJ2-7	TGTTCCAGCAGCTCCCCCGCGACAGGGGGCTTCATCTCCTACGAGCAGTACTTC	CSSSSPATGGFISYEQYF